This T cell receptor (beta chain) is from a study of blood T cell repertoires in COVID-19. Looking at the study overall: Italy, Spain and the United States were the sources of the convalescent and acute COVID-19 samples. The cDNA or gDNA used as material had been derived from T cells, B-cell-depleted T cells, or PBMCs.

Under the authors' procedure: Amplification of reference gene primers was used by the study to estimate nucleated cell counts. This table comes from immunoSEQ multiplex PCR, and its TCRdb copy is limited to in-frame clones, with some not included. V and J calls and clone size are as listed in that table; D and trimming were resolved from the DNA. Among roughly 66,000 clones listed, roughly 82% were seen once. V gave up 5 bases and J gave up 7 bases; unmatched junction bases: 4. Germline V lookup: CDR1 SGHRS, CDR2 YFSETQ. CDR3 size: 14 residues. The sample taken for sequencing was peripheral blood. This chain links TRBV5-1 with TRBJ1-4, with 11 bases that match TRBD1. This TCR was recovered from a man aged 55 to 70 with acute or convalescent COVID-19. The DNA for the CDR3 is TGCGCCAGCAGTCTCGGGACAGGGGGTGAAAAACTGTTTTTT. Translation: CASSLGTGGEKLFF.